This T cell receptor (beta chain) was observed in a study of blood T cell repertoires in COVID-19. Study overall: Both acute and convalescent COVID-19 samples were obtained from the United States, Italy and Spain.

There are a few counts of this clone. In the authors' workflow: Estimation of nucleated cell counts relied on the amplification of reference gene primers. Sequencing used immunoSEQ multiplex PCR; TCRdb keeps in-frame clones, though not all of them. Clone size and V and J calls were adopted from that table, with D and trimming inferred from the DNA. The sample holds 250,000 to 300,000 clones, 83% seen once. Material: peripheral blood. This receptor was obtained from a man aged 55 to 70 who had recovered from COVID-19.

The CDR3 bases are TGCGCCAGCAGTTCCCAGGGGTCGGGGTACGAGCAGTACTTC. Translation gives CASSSQGSGYEQYF. The chain has TRBV10-2 and TRBJ2-7, with a weak D call TRBD1 (6 bases). The CDR3 is made up of 14 amino acids. Trimming left V 5 bases short and J 4 bases short, with 15 bases between. Per the germline V gene, CDR1 is WSHSY and CDR2 is SAAADI.